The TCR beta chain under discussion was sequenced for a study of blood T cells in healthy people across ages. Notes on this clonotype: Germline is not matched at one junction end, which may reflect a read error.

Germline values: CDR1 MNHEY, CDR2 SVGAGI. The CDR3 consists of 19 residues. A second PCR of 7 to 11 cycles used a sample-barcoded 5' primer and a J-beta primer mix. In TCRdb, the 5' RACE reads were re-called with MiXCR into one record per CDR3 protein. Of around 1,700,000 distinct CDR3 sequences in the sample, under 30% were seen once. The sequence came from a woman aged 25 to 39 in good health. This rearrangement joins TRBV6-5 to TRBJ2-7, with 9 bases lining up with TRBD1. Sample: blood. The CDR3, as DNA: TGTGCCAGCAGTTACTCGATTGGGGGGACAGGGATGAGCTCCTACGAGCGGTACTTC. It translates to CASSYSIGGTGMSSYERYF.